Below, one T cell receptor (beta chain) is given with its context. Its specificity is unknown. Additional DNA sequences in this sample encode the identical CDR3. V lost 7 bases and J 5 bases, leaving 20 bases between the germline ends. CDR3 size: 14 residues. Germline V gene sequence: CDR1 SQVTM, CDR2 ANQGSEA. TCRdb's copy holds only in-frame clones and misses some; the assay was immunoSEQ multiplex PCR. The sample has about 170,000 clones; around 89% are singletons. This specimen comes from a study of T cell responses to AZD1222 COVID-19 vaccine. The wider study: Pooled together were second doses at about 4 or about 12 weeks.

General study findings and limits: With two AZD1222 doses given, Spike-specific TCR breadth and depth both rose. Repertoires were obtained solely post-peak T cell response.

The chain is built from TRBV29-1 and TRBJ1-1; no clear D gene. Sequences were derived from peripheral blood, sampled on day 0 of AZD1222 vaccination. The receptor was derived from an adult in good health. CDR3 protein: CSAYSHGRRTEAFF. The CDR3 coding sequence is TGCAGCGCCTACAGCCATGGGCGGAGAACTGAAGCTTTCTTT.